The 7 T cell receptor beta chains given below trace back to one sample, sequenced in a study of persistence of HIV-infected CD4 T cells. Their antigens remain unidentified. The libraries were made with immunoSEQ version 4 in survey mode. Only in-frame clones appear in the TCRdb table, and some are missing; sequencing was by immunoSEQ multiplex PCR. The sample records roughly 43,000 clones, approximately 91% being singletons. Nonspecific anti-CD3/anti-CD28 bead stimulation represents the broad CD4+ T cell repertoire. Responding CD4+ T cells were sorted by upregulation of both CD40 ligand and CD69. Sequencing used CD4+ T cells sorted from PBMCs after 18-hour stimulation, obtained from a patient who received antiretroviral therapy. These receptors originate from an adult man with HIV who was CMV-seropositive.

The V call is TRBV4-1, the J call TRBJ2-1; D ambiguous. The CDR3 has 17 residues. Germline CDR1 is MGHRA and CDR2 is YSYEKL. V was clipped by 1 base and J by 5 bases, with 18 bases between them. DNA for the CDR3: TGCGCCAGCAGCCAAGTAGGAACAGTGAAATCTGACAATGAGCAGTTCTTC. Translation: CASSQVGTVKSDNEQFF.

The chain uses TRBV12-3 or TRBV12-4 and TRBJ1-1; D is possibly TRBD1 (5 bases). This CDR3 region has 13 residues. The germline V and J ends were trimmed by 5 bases and 3 bases, with 10 bases remaining between them. The CDR3 region is CASSQGLYTEAFF. The CDR3 DNA follows: TGTGCCAGCAGTCAGGGTCTGTACACTGAAGCTTTCTTT.

The CDR3 DNA reads as TGTGCCAGCAGAACGGAGGGGACCGGGGAGCTGTTTTTT. Amino acids: CASRTEGTGELFF. The genes are TRBV6-4 and TRBJ2-2; weak D call: TRBD2 (6 bases). Germline V gene data show CDR1 as MRHNA and CDR2 as SNTAGT. There are 13 residues in the CDR3. V lost 6 bases to trimming and J lost 5 bases, with 10 bases between them.

The chain uses TRBV9 and TRBJ2-7, with 10 bases identical to TRBD1. Trimming took 4 bases from V and 2 from J; bases not matched to a gene: 3. CDR3 length: 14 residues. The germline V gene encodes CDR1 SGDLS and CDR2 YYNGEE. The CDR3 is CASSRGQGPYEQYF. The CDR3 DNA is TGTGCCAGCAGCCGGGGACAGGGGCCCTACGAGCAGTACTTC.

The table lists this clone with a count of one. CDR3 sequence: CATSDRRQFYGYTF. In nucleotides, the CDR3 is TGTGCCACCAGTGACCGAAGACAGTTCTATGGCTACACCTTC. This chain uses TRBV24-1 with TRBJ1-2; a weak D match, TRBD1 (5 bases). Germline V CDR1 and CDR2: KGHDR, SFDVKD. The CDR3 has 14 residues. Trimming removed 4 bases from V and 4 bases from J, with 12 bases in between.

The V call is TRBV10-1, the J call TRBJ1-5, with a possible D match to TRBD1 (5 bases). Trimming shortened V by 4 bases and J by 7 bases, and 14 bases separated the two germline ends. Per the germline V gene, CDR1 is WNHNN and CDR2 is SYGVQD (reference sequence). The CDR3 is 14 residues long. CDR3 in amino acids: CASSVGTARQPQHF. As DNA, the CDR3 is TGCGCCAGCAGTGTTGGGACGGCCCGGCAGCCCCAGCATTTT.

This chain links TRBV5-1 with TRBJ2-7; D call uncertain. The CDR3 sequence is 12 residues long. The V gene's germline CDR1 is SGHRS and CDR2 YFSETQ. The V and J ends lost 4 bases and 3 bases respectively, with 8 bases between them. CDR3 residues: CASSGEFYEQYF. The CDR3 DNA follows: TGCGCCAGCAGCGGGGAATTCTACGAGCAGTACTTC.